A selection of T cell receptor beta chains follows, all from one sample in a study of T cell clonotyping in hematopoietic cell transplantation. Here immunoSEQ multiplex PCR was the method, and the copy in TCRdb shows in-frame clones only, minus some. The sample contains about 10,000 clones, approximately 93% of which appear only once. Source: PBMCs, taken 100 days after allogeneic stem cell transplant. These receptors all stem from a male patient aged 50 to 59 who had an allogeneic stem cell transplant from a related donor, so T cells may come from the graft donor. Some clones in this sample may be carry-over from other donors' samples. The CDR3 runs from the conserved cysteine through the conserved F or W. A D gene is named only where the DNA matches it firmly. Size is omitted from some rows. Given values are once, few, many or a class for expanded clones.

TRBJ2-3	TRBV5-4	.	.	TGTGCCAGCAGCTCCGCCCCAGGGCGGGGAGATACGCAGTATTTT	CASSSAPGRGDTQYF
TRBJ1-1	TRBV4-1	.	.	TGCGCCAGCAGCCGAGAGACAGGTGCGCACACTGAAGCTTTCTTT	CASSRETGAHTEAFF
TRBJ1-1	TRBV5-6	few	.	TGTGCCAGCAGCCGGATACCGGGGACTGAAGCTTTCTTT	CASSRIPGTEAFF
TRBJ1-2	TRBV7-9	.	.	TGTGCCAGCAGTCCTACAGGTACAGGGCCTAACTATGGCTACACCTTC	CASSPTGTGPNYGYTF
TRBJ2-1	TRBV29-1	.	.	TGCAGCGTTGAGGGTAATGGGGGAAATGAGCAGTTCTTC	CSVEGNGGNEQFF
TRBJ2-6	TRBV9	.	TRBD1	TGTGCCAGCAGCCCACAGGGGGTCGGGGCCAACGTCCTGACTTTC	CASSPQGVGANVLTF
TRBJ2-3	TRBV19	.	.	TGTGCCAGTAGTATATTCTTCCGGGGCGCGGAAACAGATACGCAGTATTTT	CASSIFFRGAETDTQYF
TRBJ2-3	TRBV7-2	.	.	TGTGCCAGCGGGGGCGGGGGCGATGGGACAGATACGCAGTATTTT	CASGGGGDGTDTQYF
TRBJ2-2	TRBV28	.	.	TGTGCCAGCAGAAGTTTGAAGGGACTCAACACCGGGGAGCTGTTTTTT	CASRSLKGLNTGELFF
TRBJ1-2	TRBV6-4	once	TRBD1	TGTGCCAGCAGCCCTGACAGGGGACAGTCCTTCTCTTACTATGGCTACACCTTC	CASSPDRGQSFSYYGYTF
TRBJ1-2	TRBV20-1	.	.	TGCAGTGGTAGCGGGGACTATGGCTACACCTTC	CSGSGDYGYTF
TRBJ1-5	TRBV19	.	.	TGTGCCAGTAGTAATAACGGCGACCAGCCCCAGCATTTT	CASSNNGDQPQHF
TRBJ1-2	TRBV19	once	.	TGTGCCAGTACCCGGGGGTATGGCTACACCTTC	CASTRGYGYTF
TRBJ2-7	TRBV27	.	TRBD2	TGTGCCAGCAGTTTGGAGGGAGGGCCTTACGAGCAGTACTTC	CASSLEGGPYEQYF
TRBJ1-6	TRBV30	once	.	TGTGCCTGGAGTTTTACTAGCTCCTATAATTCACCCCTCCACTTT	CAWSFTSSYNSPLHF
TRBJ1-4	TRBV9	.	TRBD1	TGTGCCAGCAGCGGCGGGACAGTGCCTGAAAAACTGTTTTTT	CASSGGTVPEKLFF
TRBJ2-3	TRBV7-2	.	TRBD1	TGTGCCGTCCGGGACAGAATATTCGCCACAGATACGCAGTATTTT	CAVRDRIFATDTQYF
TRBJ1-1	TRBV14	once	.	TGTGCCACCACTCTAGGCACTGAAGCTTTCTTT	CATTLGTEAFF
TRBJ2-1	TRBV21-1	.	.	TGTGCCAGCAGCTCCGAGGAGGGGGTTGTTTATTACAATGAGCAGTTCTTC	CASSSEEGVVYYNEQFF
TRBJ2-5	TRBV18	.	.	TGTGCCAGCTCACCCTGGGACACCCAAGAGACCCAGTACTTC	CASSPWDTQETQYF
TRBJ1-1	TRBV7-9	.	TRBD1	TGTGCCAGCAGCTTATGGACAGGGGGCGGCGGCACTGAAGCTTTCTTT	CASSLWTGGGGTEAFF
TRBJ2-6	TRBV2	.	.	TGTGCCAGCGATCCGGGACGCACGATGAGGGCCAACGTCCTGACTTTC	CASDPGRTMRANVLTF
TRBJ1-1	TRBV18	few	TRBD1	TGTGCCAGCTCACCTTTACCGGCAGGGGGCATAGCTGAAGCTTTCTTT	CASSPLPAGGIAEAFF
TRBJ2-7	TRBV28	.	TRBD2	TGTGCCAGCAGTCCACTTAGCGGGGGGGCCCACGAGCAGTACTTC	CASSPLSGGAHEQYF
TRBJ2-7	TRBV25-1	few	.	TGTGCCAGCAGTGAATCGGGGAATAGAGTGGCCGAGCAGTACTTC	CASSESGNRVAEQYF
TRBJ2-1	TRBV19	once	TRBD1	TGTGCCAGTAGTAATCAGGGGGATGAGCAGTTCTTC	CASSNQGDEQFF
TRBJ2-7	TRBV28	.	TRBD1	TGTGCCAGCAATACAGGGGGAGAGCAGTACTTC	CASNTGGEQYF
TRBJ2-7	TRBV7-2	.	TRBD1	TGTGCCAGCAGCTTACGGGACAGGGGTATCTACGAGCAGTACTTC	CASSLRDRGIYEQYF
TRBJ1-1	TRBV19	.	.	TGTGCCAGTAGTATAACCCCTCCGGGGCTGGCATTTAACACTGAAGCTTTCTTT	CASSITPPGLAFNTEAFF
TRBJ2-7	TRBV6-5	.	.	TGTGCCAGCGCTGAGGCGGGGACCCTCTCCTTC	CASAEAGTLSF
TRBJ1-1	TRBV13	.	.	TGTGCCAGCAGCTTTGGGGTTCGGACTGAAGCTTTCTTT	CASSFGVRTEAFF
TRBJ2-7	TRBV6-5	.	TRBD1	TGTGCCAGCAGTCCGGGACAGGGGTCCTACGAGCAGTACTTC	CASSPGQGSYEQYF
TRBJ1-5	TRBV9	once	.	TGTGCCAGCAGCGCATCCCACCAACCCCACACAGATCAGCCCCAGCATTTT	CASSASHQPHTDQPQHF
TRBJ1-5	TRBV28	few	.	TGTGCCAGCAGTGCCGGGAAGTCTAATCAGCCCCAGCATTTT	CASSAGKSNQPQHF
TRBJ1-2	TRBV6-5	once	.	TGTGCCAGCAGTAACGGTGGATCTGGCTACACCTTC	CASSNGGSGYTF
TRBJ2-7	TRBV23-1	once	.	TGCGCCAGCAGTCTGAGGGGCTTGGTGACAGGTCGCCACTCCTACGAGCAGTACTTC	CASSLRGLVTGRHSYEQYF
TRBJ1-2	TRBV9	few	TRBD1	TGTGCCAGCAGCCCTCGGACAGGGGGCGATGGCTACACCTTC	CASSPRTGGDGYTF
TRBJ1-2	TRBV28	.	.	TGTGCCAGCAGTTTTCATGGGTCCTCGGGCTACACCTTC	CASSFHGSSGYTF
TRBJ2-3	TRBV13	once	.	TGTGCCAGCAGCTTAGACTTTACAAGAGAGTCAACTGTGGAGATCACAGATACGCAGTATTTT	CASSLDFTRESTVEITDTQYF
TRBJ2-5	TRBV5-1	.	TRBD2	TGCGCCAGCAGCCCCCTCGGGGGAGCGGGGGGATCGACCCAGTACTTC	CASSPLGGAGGSTQYF
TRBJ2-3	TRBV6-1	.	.	TGTGCCAGCAGAAGAGAACAGGGCACAGATACGCAGTATTTT	CASRREQGTDTQYF
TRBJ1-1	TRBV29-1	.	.	TGCAGCGTGGATCTCCGGACAGTCTTCGGTGAAGCTTTCTTT	CSVDLRTVFGEAFF